These 8 T cell receptor beta chains were sequenced from one sample in a study of spatial heterogeneity in lung cancer. TCRdb processed the 5' RACE reads anew with MiXCR; each CDR3 protein has one entry. The sample holds approximately 44,000 distinct CDR3 sequences, roughly 13% seen once. Time point in this sample: sample taken at primary tumor resection. Whole RNA from tumor, nontumor lung or frozen PBMC was sequenced unsorted. The source material was PBMCs, sampled at surgery. These receptor sequences come from a male donor with early-stage non-small cell lung cancer.

This clonotype was picked up many times. The V call is TRBV5-1, the J call TRBJ1-2; D might be TRBD1 (5 bases). From germline, CDR1 is SGHRS and CDR2 YFSETQ. The CDR3 is 13 residues long. V dropped 3 bases and J dropped 13 bases, with 19 bases sitting between them. As DNA, the CDR3 is TGCGCCAGCAGCTCCCCTGAGGCCCTGGGGGGCACCTTC. It is translated as CASSSPEALGGTF.

In this sample, this clonotype turned up many times. The V call is TRBV2, the J call TRBJ2-3; D not resolved. Trimming shortened V by 1 base and J by 4 bases, and 12 bases separated the two germline ends. Germline V gene data show CDR1 as SNHLY and CDR2 as FYNNEI. The CDR3 contains 15 residues. The CDR3 DNA is TGTGCCAGCAGTGAAGGTGAAAGGAGCGCAGATACGCAGTATTTT. This translates into CASSEGERSADTQYF.

This clonotype occurred a few times. This chain connects TRBV28 to TRBJ2-2; the D gene is possibly TRBD2 (5 bases). This CDR3 spans 13 amino acids. The V and J ends lost 3 bases and 5 bases respectively, with 7 bases between them. Per the germline V gene, CDR1 is MDHEN and CDR2 is SYDVKM. The CDR3 sequence is CASSFRGTGELFF. In DNA, the CDR3 is TGTGCCAGCAGTTTTCGGGGAACCGGGGAGCTGTTTTTT. The entire variable domain, with the rest obtained from reference TRBV28 and TRBJ2-2, is as follows: DVKVTQSSRYLVKRTGEKVFLECVQDMDHENMFWYRQDPGLGLRLIYFSYDVKMKEKGDIPEGYSVSREKKERFSLILESASTNQTSMYLCASSFRGTGELFFGEGSRLTVL.

This clonotype was detected ten times or more. This chain uses TRBV29-1 with TRBJ1-2, with D possibly TRBD1 on 5 matching bases. CDR3 length: 13 residues. CDR1 and CDR2 (germline): SQVTM, ANQGSEA. Trimming shortened V by 7 bases and J by 4 bases, and 16 bases separated the two germline ends. The CDR3 nucleotides read TGCAGCGCGCTCCCCCCCGGGGGCTATGGCTACACCTTC. It codes for CSALPPGGYGYTF.

The chain combines TRBV25-1 with TRBJ1-2; 9 bases are shared with TRBD1. There are 13 residues in the CDR3. Per the germline V gene, CDR1 is MGHDK and CDR2 is SYGVNS. V trimming: 6 bases; J trimming: 6 bases; junction bases outside the gene matches: 5. CDR3 in amino acids: CASSLGQGNGYTF. CDR3 nucleotides: TGTGCCAGCAGCCTAGGACAGGGGAATGGCTACACCTTC.

This clonotype came up many times. The rearrangement joins TRBV29-1 to TRBJ1-1; perhaps TRBD1 as D (5 bases). There are 15 residues in the CDR3. The V gene's germline CDR1 is SQVTM and CDR2 ANQGSEA. Between the trimmed V and J ends, which lost 3 bases and 1 base, there was a span of 15 bases. This chain's CDR3 is CSVDPGGTWNTEAFF. Written as DNA, the CDR3 is TGCAGCGTTGACCCCGGCGGGACCTGGAACACTGAAGCTTTCTTT. Full variable domain (remainder filled in from reference TRBV29-1 and TRBJ1-1): SAVISQKPSRDICQRGTSLTIQCQVDSQVTMMFWYRQQPGQSLTLIATANQGSEATYESGFVIDKFPISRPNLTFSTLTVSNMSPEDSSIYLCSVDPGGTWNTEAFFGQGTRLTVV.

This clonotype was recorded many times. The genes are TRBV7-2 and TRBJ2-3, with D perhaps TRBD1 or TRBD2 (5 bases each). The CDR3 runs to 16 residues. Germline CDR1 is SGHTA and CDR2 is FQGNSA. Trimming stripped 1 base from V and 5 bases from J, with 16 bases between. The CDR3 is CASSLGGTVFRDTQYF. Written as DNA, the CDR3 is TGTGCCAGCAGCTTAGGAGGGACGGTCTTTAGAGATACGCAGTATTTT.

The rearrangement joins TRBV20-1 to TRBJ2-5, with 8 bases fitting TRBD1. The CDR3 contains 12 residues. The germline V gene has CDR1 DFQATT and CDR2 SNEGSKA (reference sequence). The V and J ends lost 5 bases and 4 bases, in that order; junction bases with no gene match: 3. For the CDR3, the DNA is TGCAGTGCTTTGGACAGGGCAGAGACCCAGTACTTC. Encoded protein: CSALDRAETQYF.